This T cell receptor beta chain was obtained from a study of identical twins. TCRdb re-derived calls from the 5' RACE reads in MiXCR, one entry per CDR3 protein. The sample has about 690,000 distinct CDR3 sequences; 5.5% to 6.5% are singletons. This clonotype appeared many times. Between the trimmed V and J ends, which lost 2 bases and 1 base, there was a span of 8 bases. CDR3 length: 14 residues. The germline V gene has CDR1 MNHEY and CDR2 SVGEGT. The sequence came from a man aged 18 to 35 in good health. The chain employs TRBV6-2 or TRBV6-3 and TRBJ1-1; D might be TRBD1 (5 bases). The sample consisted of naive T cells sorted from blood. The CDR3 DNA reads TGTGCCAGCAGTTACCTCGGGACGAACACTGAAGCTTTCTTT. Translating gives CASSYLGTNTEAFF.